One sample yielded the 30 T cell receptor beta chains listed below, sequenced in a study of T cells in tumors after PD-1 blockade. Sequencing was performed with immunoSEQ multiplex PCR; in TCRdb, only in-frame clones are kept and a portion is missing. The sample has under 50,000 clones; 65% to 80% are singletons. The sequencing here drew on PBMCs, taken before anti-PD-1 therapy. The receptors here all came from a human donor with advanced basal cell or squamous cell carcinoma (not recorded which).

V and J are TRBV4-1 and TRBJ1-2, with unresolved D. This CDR3 region has 14 residues. The ends were cut back, 4 bases at V and 2 bases at J, with 11 bases in the middle. CDR1 is MGHRA, CDR2 YSYEKL, per germline. The CDR3 spells CASSPPLANYGYTF. CDR3 coding DNA: TGCGCCAGCAGCCCCCCGTTGGCCAACTATGGCTACACCTTC.

V and J are TRBV12-3 or TRBV12-4 and TRBJ2-7; 7 bases map to TRBD1. The length of the CDR3 is 13 residues. Unmatched junction bases numbered 6, after V lost 6 bases and J lost 4 bases. CDR3 residues: CASRSGDSYEQYF. CDR3 DNA: TGTGCCAGCAGGTCAGGGGACAGTTACGAGCAGTACTTC.

This chain uses TRBV28 with TRBJ2-7; either TRBD1 or TRBD2 may supply D (5 bases each). The V end lost 4 bases, the J end lost 4 bases, and 11 bases lay between the germline ends. The CDR3 extends over 13 amino acids. Germline V lookup: CDR1 MDHEN, CDR2 SYDVKM. In DNA, the CDR3 is TGTGCCAGCAGTTCGGGACCGCTATACGAGCAGTACTTC. It yields the protein CASSSGPLYEQYF. Combining the CDR3 with reference TRBV28 and TRBJ2-7 gives the whole variable domain DVKVTQSSRYLVKRTGEKVFLECVQDMDHENMFWYRQDPGLGLRLIYFSYDVKMKEKGDIPEGYSVSREKKERFSLILESASTNQTSMYLCASSSGPLYEQYFGPGTRLTVT.

This chain uses TRBV27 with TRBJ1-2, with TRBD1 identical over 7 bases. The CDR3 runs to 14 residues. V dropped 5 bases and J dropped 2; count of bases not matched to a gene: 5. Germline-derived CDR1 and CDR2 are MNHEY and SMNVEV (reference sequence). The CDR3 region is CASSPMTGNYGYTF. The CDR3 nucleotides are TGTGCCAGCAGTCCCATGACAGGGAACTATGGCTACACCTTC.

The rearrangement uses TRBV10-2 and TRBJ1-1; D is uncertain. In germline, CDR1 is WSHSY, CDR2 SAAADI. The CDR3 is made up of 11 amino acids. The V and J ends lost 7 bases and 0 bases respectively, with 3 bases between them. The CDR3 spells CASIVNTEAFF. In nucleotides, the CDR3 is TGCGCCAGCATCGTGAACACTGAAGCTTTCTTT.

V is TRBV7-2 and J is TRBJ1-3; the D is unclear. The CDR3 length is 13 residues. V shed 5 bases and J shed 2 bases, with 7 bases lying between them. The germline CDR1 and CDR2 sequences are SGHTA and FQGNSA. This CDR3 is CASSTKPGNTIYF. The CDR3 nucleotides are TGTGCCAGCAGCACAAAACCTGGAAACACCATATATTTT.

CDR3 amino acids: CASSEGGGGLSGEQYF. CDR3 DNA: TGTGCCAGCAGTGAAGGGGGGGGAGGGCTCTCGGGCGAGCAGTACTTC. The chain links TRBV6-1 to TRBJ2-7; 7 bases line up with TRBD2. There are 16 residues in the CDR3. With V trimmed by 1 base and J by 6 bases, 12 bases remained unmatched. The germline V gene encodes CDR1 MNHNS and CDR2 SASEGT.

The rearrangement uses TRBV10-1 and TRBJ2-3; D remains unclear. The CDR3 has 13 residues. The germline V gene encodes CDR1 WNHNN and CDR2 SYGVQD (reference sequence). V lost 2 bases and J 5 bases, leaving 8 bases between the germline ends. The CDR3 sequence: CASSEGFEDTQYF. The CDR3 DNA is TGCGCCAGCAGTGAGGGGTTTGAAGATACGCAGTATTTT.

This clone was counted only a few times. The V gene is TRBV6-6, the J gene TRBJ2-3; D ambiguous. Trimming took off 2 bases at V and 9 bases at J, with 6 bases between the two ends. CDR3 length: 11 residues. Germline V CDR1 and CDR2: MNHNY, SVGAGI (reference sequence). The CDR3 spells CASSYLETQYF. CDR3 DNA sequence: TGTGCCAGCAGTTACCTTGAAACGCAGTATTTT.

About this clone itself: Other DNA sequences of this sample code for an identical CDR3. The V gene is TRBV2, the J gene TRBJ2-7; D remains ambiguous. CDR3 length: 10 amino acids. Per the germline V gene, CDR1 is SNHLY and CDR2 is FYNNEI. The V gene lost 3 bases and the J gene lost 4 bases, with 1 base spanning the gap. The CDR3 coding sequence is TGTGCCAGCAGTGAGTACGAGCAGTACTTC. Translated, it gives CASSEYEQYF.

This clone has a handful of counts. CDR3 residues: CASSLGGDYTEAFF. DNA for the CDR3: TGTGCCAGCAGCTTGGGCGGGGATTACACTGAAGCTTTCTTT. The V call is TRBV5-6, the J call TRBJ1-1; D ambiguous. V was pared by 0 bases and J by 3 bases, with 9 bases between. From germline, CDR1 is SGHDT and CDR2 YYEEEE. The CDR3 has 14 amino acids. Full variable domain (rest looked up from reference TRBV5-6 and TRBJ1-1): DAGVTQSPTHLIKTRGQQVTLRCSPKSGHDTVSWYQQALGQGPQFIFQYYEEEERQRGNFPDRFSGHQFPNYSSELNVNALLLGDSALYLCASSLGGDYTEAFFGQGTRLTVV.

This clone occurred a few times. V gene TRBV6-5 combines with J gene TRBJ1-6; TRBD1 aligns across 7 bases. This CDR3 has 15 amino acids. Germline V gives CDR1 MNHEY, CDR2 SVGAGI. J gave up 6 bases and V 0 bases, and 2 bases lay outside the gene matches. CDR3 protein: CASSYSGQLNSPLHF. DNA for the CDR3: TGTGCCAGCAGTTACTCGGGACAGCTTAATTCACCCCTCCACTTT.

The rearrangement uses TRBV6-5 and TRBJ2-3; TRBD2 matches at 15 bases. V shed 6 bases and J 5 bases; nucleotides not matched to a gene: 3. This CDR3 contains 15 residues. The germline CDR1 and CDR2 sequences are MNHEY and SVGAGI. This CDR3 reads CASRGTSGGLDTQYF. CDR3 DNA: TGTGCCAGCAGGGGGACTAGCGGGGGGTTAGATACGCAGTATTTT.

The CDR3 DNA sequence: TGTGCCAGTAGTATATGGGCAGGGAGCGGCACTGAAGCTTTCTTT. It specifies CASSIWAGSGTEAFF. The chain couples TRBV19 to TRBJ1-1; TRBD1 might be the D (5 bases). Germline V gene lookup returns CDR1 LNHDA and CDR2 SQIVND (reference sequence). This CDR3 has 15 amino acids. V dropped 2 bases and J dropped 4 bases, with 14 bases sitting between them.

The chain has TRBV6-5 and TRBJ2-7; D is unclear. Per germline, CDR1 MNHEY and CDR2 SVGAGI. Deletions cut 5 bases from V and 2 bases from J, with 13 bases between. The CDR3 runs 14 residues. The DNA for the CDR3 is TGTGCCAGCAGTCGTGACTCCCGAGCCTACGAGCAGTACTTC. It translates to CASSRDSRAYEQYF.

This clone was counted only a few times. The chain couples TRBV19 to TRBJ2-6; 8 bases fit TRBD1. CDR1 is LNHDA, CDR2 SQIVND, per germline (reference sequence). There are 16 residues in the CDR3. Trimming cost V 8 bases and J 2 bases; bases outside gene matches: 8. In DNA, the CDR3 is TGTGCCAGTGCGAGGACAGGGCGTACTGGGGCCAACGTCCTGACTTTC. This translates into CASARTGRTGANVLTF.

By sample share, this clone is large. The chain links TRBV24-1 to TRBJ2-1; D is ambiguous. The CDR3 covers 14 residues. CDR1 is KGHDR, CDR2 SFDVKD, per germline. V lost 3 bases and J 9 bases, leaving 14 bases between the germline ends. CDR3 in amino acids: CATSDRTTLGEQFF. The CDR3 DNA is TGTGCCACCAGTGATCGGACCACCCTAGGTGAGCAGTTCTTC.

The V call is TRBV10-2, the J call TRBJ2-3; 7 bases are shared with TRBD1. J was trimmed by 2 bases and V by 3 bases; bases with no gene match: 2. This CDR3 has 14 residues. The germline V gene encodes CDR1 WSHSY and CDR2 SAAADI. DNA of the CDR3: TGCGCCAGCAGTGAAGACAGGGTCACAGATACGCAGTATTTT. Its protein product is CASSEDRVTDTQYF.

The chain uses TRBV15 and TRBJ2-1; 7 nucleotides line up with TRBD2. The CDR3 extends over 17 amino acids. Trimming took 3 bases from V and 0 from J; bases not matched to a gene: 8. Germline assignment: CDR1 LNHNV and CDR2 YYDKDF (reference sequence). DNA of the CDR3: TGTGCCACCAGCAGTGGGGATTTAGCGGGCTCCTACAATGAGCAGTTCTTC. Protein sequence: CATSSGDLAGSYNEQFF.

This sequence joins TRBV25-1 and TRBJ1-3; tentatively, D is TRBD1 (5 bases). The CDR3 extends over 12 amino acids. Trimming took off 10 bases at V and 4 bases at J, with 11 bases between the two ends. The germline gives CDR1 MGHDK, CDR2 SYGVNS. The chain's CDR3 is CATEGNGNTIYF. CDR3 DNA sequence: TGTGCCACCGAGGGGAACGGAAACACCATATATTTT.

This chain joins TRBV12-5 and TRBJ1-5, with 7 bases that match TRBD1. This CDR3 comprises 14 residues. Germline trimming cut 7 bases from V and 3 bases from J; bases unmatched to any gene: 6. From germline, CDR1 is LGHNT and CDR2 FRNRAP. In DNA form, the CDR3 reads TGTGCTAGTGCCACGGGACAGCCCAATCAGCCCCAGCATTTT. It is translated as CASATGQPNQPQHF. Using reference TRBV12-5 and TRBJ1-5 for the parts outside the CDR3, the full variable domain is DARVTQTPRHKVTEMGQEVTMRCQPILGHNTVFWYRQTMMQGLELLAYFRNRAPLDDSGMPKDRFSAEMPDATLATLKIQPSEPRDSAVYFCASATGQPNQPQHFGDGTRLSIL.

The genes are TRBV5-1 and TRBJ2-3; 7 bases are shared with TRBD2. This CDR3 region has 12 residues. After removal of 3 bases from V and 5 bases from J, the junction contained 0 bases not matched to a gene. From germline, CDR1 is SGHRS and CDR2 YFSETQ. This CDR3 reads CASSWEGDTQYF. The CDR3 coding sequence is TGCGCCAGCAGCTGGGAGGGAGATACGCAGTATTTT.

V usage is TRBV7-6 and J usage is TRBJ2-7; no clear D gene. This CDR3 spans 13 amino acids. Germline V gives CDR1 SGHVS, CDR2 FNYEAQ. Trimming took 1 base from V and 3 from J, leaving 7 bases between them. CDR3 DNA sequence: TGTGCCAGCAGCTTAGGCAGAGTCTACGAGCAGTACTTC. Its translation is CASSLGRVYEQYF.

This chain uses TRBV6-1 with TRBJ2-1; unclear D gene. Per the germline V gene, CDR1 is MNHNS and CDR2 is SASEGT. CDR3 length equals 14 residues. V shed 2 bases and J shed 9 bases, with 14 bases lying between them. The DNA of the CDR3 is TGTGCCAGCAGTGAATTCATGACGATGGGTGAGCAGTTCTTC. Translated, it gives CASSEFMTMGEQFF.

The chain is built from TRBV9 and TRBJ2-2; 9 nucleotides align to TRBD2. J gave up 8 bases and V 3 bases, and 26 bases lay outside the gene matches. Per the germline V gene, CDR1 is SGDLS and CDR2 is YYNGEE. This CDR3 comprises 21 residues. CDR3 protein: CASSAPGAGGPENGARGELFF. The DNA for the CDR3 is TGTGCCAGCAGCGCCCCTGGGGCGGGAGGGCCCGAGAATGGAGCTAGAGGGGAGCTGTTTTTT.

V usage is TRBV2 and J usage is TRBJ1-5; tentatively, D is TRBD1 (5 bases). The CDR3 consists of 14 residues. Trimming pared 7 bases from V and 0 bases from J, leaving 10 bases between. CDR1 and CDR2 (germline): SNHLY, FYNNEI. CDR3 in DNA: TGTGCCAGCAATACGGGGGATAGCAATCAGCCCCAGCATTTT. Translation gives CASNTGDSNQPQHF.

The rearrangement joins TRBV27 to TRBJ1-2, with a weak D call TRBD1 (6 bases). The CDR3 has 15 residues. The V and J ends lost 10 bases and 3 bases respectively, with 21 bases between them. Germline V gene sequence: CDR1 MNHEY, CDR2 SMNVEV (reference sequence). CDR3 DNA sequence: TGTGCCACCCGTGTGGGGGGCGGGTCCTACTATGGCTACACCTTC. Residues: CATRVGGGSYYGYTF.

This clone is a singleton in its sample. The gene calls are TRBV11-3 and TRBJ2-3, with 9 bases that match TRBD2. Unmatched junction bases numbered 12, after V lost 2 bases and J lost 3 bases. The length of the CDR3 is 18 residues. Germline values: CDR1 SGHNT, CDR2 YENEEA. CDR3 in amino acids: CASSLRLAGFGETDTQYF. As DNA, the CDR3 is TGTGCCAGCAGCTTAAGGCTAGCGGGATTCGGGGAAACAGATACGCAGTATTTT.

The chain has TRBV5-1 and TRBJ1-3; D perhaps matches TRBD1 (5 bases). CDR3 length: 14 amino acids. Germline loops: CDR1 SGHRS, CDR2 YFSETQ. V lost 0 bases to trimming and J lost 4 bases, with 8 bases between them. The CDR3 loop reads CASSLEGLGNTIYF. In nucleotides, the CDR3 is TGCGCCAGCAGCTTGGAGGGGCTCGGAAACACCATATATTTT.

The chain uses TRBV14 and TRBJ2-7; TRBD1 might be the D (7 bases). In germline, CDR1 is SGHDN, CDR2 FVKESK. The CDR3 has 14 residues. V was trimmed by 6 bases and J by 0 bases, leaving 12 bases between them. CDR3: CASRRQGGSYEQYF. In nucleotides, the CDR3 is TGTGCCAGCAGGCGACAGGGAGGCTCCTACGAGCAGTACTTC.